This paragraph reports one TCR beta chain. Its antigen is unknown. The sample comes from a study of post-analysis software for immune sequencing data. Trimming cost V 1 base and J 0 bases, with 16 bases left between them. The CDR3 extends over 18 amino acids. Germline CDR1 MGHRA, CDR2 YSYEKL. Study-wide points: Patients had higher frequencies than controls of five or six TRBV segments, including TRBV5-6, TRBV5-1 and TRBV20-1. Compared against controls, patients with multiple sclerosis displayed significantly lower normalized Chao1 diversity.

TCR beta cDNA libraries included unique molecular identifiers. A population of 1 to 10 million T cells gave rise to about half a million cDNA molecules. TCRdb independently ran MiXCR on the PCR reads; one entry per CDR3 protein. The table records more than 450,000 distinct CDR3 sequences, 44% of them present only once. This receptor was obtained from a girl between 5 and 17 years old with multiple sclerosis. The chain recombines TRBV4-1 with TRBJ2-1; possibly TRBD1 for D (6 bases). Sequencing was carried out using blood. The CDR3: CASSQAPTGPSSYNEQFF. CDR3 nucleotides: TGCGCCAGCAGCCAAGCCCCCACAGGGCCAAGCTCCTACAATGAGCAGTTCTTC.